The 6 T cell receptor beta chains below all came from one sample that was sequenced in a study of blood T cell repertoires in COVID-19 (dated by TCRdb to 2020 to 2022). The receptor library was made with the immunoSEQ multiplex PCR assay. TCRdb obtained this table from immuneACCESS and retained in-frame rearrangements with V and J assigned. These tables miss some clones; where compared with another copy, unresolved V genes account for less than half of the shortfall, and the remainder is unexplained. Counted in this sample were about 210,000 clones; 75% to 90% of them appeared once. The ten largest clones take up under 0.9% of the sample. The sample was peripheral blood. These receptor sequences come from a man in his forties with acute or convalescent COVID-19.

The rearrangement links TRBV19 to TRBJ2-6, with 8 bases lining up with TRBD1. In germline, CDR1 is LNHDA, CDR2 SQIVND (reference sequence). Trimming cost V 2 bases and J 1 base; bases outside gene matches: 13. The CDR3 loop spans 20 amino acids. The CDR3 loop is CASSIKPGQVFRSGANVLTF. In nucleotides, the CDR3 is TGTGCCAGTAGTATAAAACCGGGACAGGTTTTTCGGTCTGGGGCCAACGTCCTGACTTTC.

The chain is built from TRBV24-1 and TRBJ2-3; D is perhaps TRBD1 (5 bases). The CDR3 totals 15 residues. Trimming cost V 1 base and J 7 bases, with 14 bases left between them. Germline V gives CDR1 KGHDR, CDR2 SFDVKD. In nucleotides, the CDR3 is TGTGCCACCAGTGATTTTGTGCAGGGTCATCATACGCAGTATTTT. This encodes CATSDFVQGHHTQYF.

Here the CDR3 DNA reads TGTGCCAGTAGTACCGGACTAGCGGGGGGCGGGGAGACCCAGTACTTC. This sequence encodes CASSTGLAGGGETQYF. The chain is built from TRBV19 and TRBJ2-5, with 14 positions matching TRBD2. CDR1 LNHDA and CDR2 SQIVND come from the germline V gene (reference sequence). The CDR3 runs 16 residues. Trimming cost V 4 bases and J 5 bases; bases outside gene matches: 6.

The chain employs TRBV14 and TRBJ2-7, with D possibly TRBD2 on 5 matching bases. Germline V CDR1 and CDR2: SGHDN, FVKESK. V was pared by 1 base and J by 6 bases, with 16 bases between. CDR3 length equals 15 residues. CDR3 residues: CASSQVSVRRGEQYF. For the CDR3, the DNA is TGTGCCAGCAGCCAAGTATCGGTCCGCCGGGGCGAGCAGTACTTC.

This clone was picked up a small number of times. The chain employs TRBV7-9 and TRBJ1-1; no reliable D call. Germline CDR1 is SEHNR and CDR2 is FQNEAQ (reference sequence). This CDR3 has 13 amino acids. V was clipped by 5 bases and J by 2 bases, with 9 bases between them. CDR3 residues: CASSPLRNTEAFF. Here the CDR3 DNA reads TGTGCCAGCAGCCCCCTCAGAAACACTGAAGCTTTCTTT.

The V gene is TRBV3-1 (or the pseudogene TRBV3-2), the J gene TRBJ2-5, with 10 bases identical to TRBD2. The CDR3 is 18 amino acids. The germline gives CDR1 LGHDT, CDR2 YNNKEL (reference sequence). Trimming took 4 bases from V and 5 from J; bases not matched to a gene: 16. CDR3 nucleotides: TGTGCCAGCAGCCCAAGAGGGGGAGCGGGAGGGCCAGGGGAGACCCAGTACTTC. Protein product: CASSPRGGAGGPGETQYF.